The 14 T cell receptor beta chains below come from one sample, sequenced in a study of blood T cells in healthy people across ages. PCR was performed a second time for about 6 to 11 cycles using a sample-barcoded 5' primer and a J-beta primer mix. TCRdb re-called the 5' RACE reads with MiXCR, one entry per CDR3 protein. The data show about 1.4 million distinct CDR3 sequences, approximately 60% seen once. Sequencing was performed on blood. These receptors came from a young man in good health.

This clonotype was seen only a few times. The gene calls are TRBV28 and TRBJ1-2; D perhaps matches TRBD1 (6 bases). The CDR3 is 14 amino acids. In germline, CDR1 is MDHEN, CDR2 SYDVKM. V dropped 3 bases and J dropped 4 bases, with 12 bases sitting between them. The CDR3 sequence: CASSFSRTVYGYTF. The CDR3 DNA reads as TGTGCCAGCAGTTTTTCCCGGACAGTCTATGGCTACACCTTC.

CDR3 in amino acids: CASSNRDRGNHHQPQHF. The DNA of the CDR3 is TGTGCCAGCAGTAACCGGGACAGGGGTAACCACCATCAGCCCCAGCATTTT. This sequence joins TRBV12-3 or TRBV12-4 and TRBJ1-5; 10 bases map to TRBD1. The trim removed 5 bases at V and 5 bases at J, leaving 12 bases unmatched. This CDR3 region has 17 residues.

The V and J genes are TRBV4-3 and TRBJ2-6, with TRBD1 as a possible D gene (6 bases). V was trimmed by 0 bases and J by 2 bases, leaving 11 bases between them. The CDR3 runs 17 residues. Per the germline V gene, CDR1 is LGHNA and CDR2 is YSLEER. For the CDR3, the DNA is TGCGCCAGCAGCCAAGACCCAGAGGGGGCTGGGGCCAACGTCCTGACTTTC. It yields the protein CASSQDPEGAGANVLTF.

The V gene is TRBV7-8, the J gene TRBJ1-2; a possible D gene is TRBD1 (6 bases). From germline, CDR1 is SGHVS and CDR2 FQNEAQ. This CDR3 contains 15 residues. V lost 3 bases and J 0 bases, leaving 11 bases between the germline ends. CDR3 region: CASSFGQSANYGYTF. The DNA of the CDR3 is TGTGCCAGCAGCTTCGGACAGTCTGCTAACTATGGCTACACCTTC. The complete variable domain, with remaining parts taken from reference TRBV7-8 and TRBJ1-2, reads GAGVSQSPRYKVAKRGQDVALRCDPISGHVSLFWYQQALGQGPEFLTYFQNEAQLDKSGLPSDRFFAERPEGSVSTLKIQRTQQEDSAVYLCASSFGQSANYGYTFGSGTRLTVV.

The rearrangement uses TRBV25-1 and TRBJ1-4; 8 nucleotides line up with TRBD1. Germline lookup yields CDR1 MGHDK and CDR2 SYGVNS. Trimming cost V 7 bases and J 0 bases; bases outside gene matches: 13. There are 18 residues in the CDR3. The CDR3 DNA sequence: TGTGCCAGCACCCCTGACAGGGGCGGCCTTGCAACTAATGAAAAACTGTTTTTT. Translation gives CASTPDRGGLATNEKLFF.

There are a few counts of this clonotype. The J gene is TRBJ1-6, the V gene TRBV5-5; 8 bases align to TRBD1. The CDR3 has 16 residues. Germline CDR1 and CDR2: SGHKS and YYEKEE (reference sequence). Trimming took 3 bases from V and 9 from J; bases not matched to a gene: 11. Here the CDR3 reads CASSYGDRGDGSPLHF. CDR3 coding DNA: TGTGCCAGCAGCTACGGAGACAGGGGCGACGGTTCACCCCTCCACTTT.

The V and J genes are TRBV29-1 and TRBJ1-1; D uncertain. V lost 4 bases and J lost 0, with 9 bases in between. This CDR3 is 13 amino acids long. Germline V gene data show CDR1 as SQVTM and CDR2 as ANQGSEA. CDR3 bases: TGCAGCGTTGCCCTACTATTGAACACTGAAGCTTTCTTT. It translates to CSVALLLNTEAFF.

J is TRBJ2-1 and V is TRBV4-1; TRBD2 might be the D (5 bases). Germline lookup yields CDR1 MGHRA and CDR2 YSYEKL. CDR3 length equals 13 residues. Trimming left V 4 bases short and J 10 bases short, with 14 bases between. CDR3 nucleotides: TGCGCCAGCAGCCCCTGGATTCGGGAAGAGCAGTTCTTC. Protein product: CASSPWIREEQFF.

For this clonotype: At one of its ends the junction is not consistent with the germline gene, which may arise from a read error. CDR3 coding DNA: TGTGCCAGCAGTCCGACGAACTCCTACGAGCGGTACTTC. Translated: CASSPTNSYERYF. The chain recombines TRBV6-6 with TRBJ2-7, with D hard to call. Germline values: CDR1 MNHNY, CDR2 SVGAGI (reference sequence). The CDR3 runs to 13 residues.

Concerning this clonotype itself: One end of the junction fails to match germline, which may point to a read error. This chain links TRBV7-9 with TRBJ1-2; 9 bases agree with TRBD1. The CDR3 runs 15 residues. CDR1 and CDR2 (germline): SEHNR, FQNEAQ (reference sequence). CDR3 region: CASSPPDRGVYGCTF. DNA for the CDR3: TGTGCCAGCAGCCCTCCGGACAGGGGTGTCTATGGCTGCACCTTC.

The CDR3 here is CASSPFFAHEQYF. CDR3 coding DNA: TGTGCCAGCAGCCCCTTTTTCGCCCACGAGCAGTACTTC. V gene TRBV14 combines with J gene TRBJ2-7; no reliable D call. CDR1 and CDR2 (germline): SGHDN, FVKESK. V lost 4 bases and J lost 5, with 12 bases in between. There are 13 residues in the CDR3.

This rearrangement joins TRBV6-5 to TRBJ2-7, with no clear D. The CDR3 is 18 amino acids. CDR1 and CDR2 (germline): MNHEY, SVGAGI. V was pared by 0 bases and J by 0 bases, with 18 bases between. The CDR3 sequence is CASSYSTVRTSSSYEQYF. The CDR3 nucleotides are TGTGCCAGCAGTTACTCGACGGTAAGAACTTCGAGCTCCTACGAGCAGTACTTC.

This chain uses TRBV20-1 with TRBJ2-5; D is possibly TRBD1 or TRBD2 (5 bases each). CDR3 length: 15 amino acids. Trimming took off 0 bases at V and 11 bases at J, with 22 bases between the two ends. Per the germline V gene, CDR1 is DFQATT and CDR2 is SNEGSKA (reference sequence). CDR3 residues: CSAREPQDRVGEQYF. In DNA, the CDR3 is TGCAGTGCTAGAGAGCCCCAGGACCGGGTAGGGGAGCAGTACTTC.

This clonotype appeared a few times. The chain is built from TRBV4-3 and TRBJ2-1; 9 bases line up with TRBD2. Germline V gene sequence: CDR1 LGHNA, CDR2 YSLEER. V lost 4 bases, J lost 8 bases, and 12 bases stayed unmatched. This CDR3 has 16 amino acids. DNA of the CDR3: TGCGCCAGCAGCCCGAGGATGCGGGGGGGCCTCCATGAGCAGTTCTTC. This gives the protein CASSPRMRGGLHEQFF.